This T cell receptor (beta chain) appears in the sequencing data of a study of regulatory T cells in long-lasting Graves disease. CDR1 MDHEN and CDR2 SYDVKM come from the germline V gene. J lost 5 bases, V lost 6 bases, and 4 bases had no gene match. The CDR3 sequence is 13 residues long. This clonotype was detected ten times or more. Time point noted: persistent/refractory GD, antithyroid drugs over 5 years with positive TRAb. Construction of the TCR library relied on RNA isolated from PBMCs. With EDTA tubes as the receptacles, about 10 milliliters of peripheral blood were drawn. To make TCR beta libraries, researchers used iRepertoire HTBI primers and Arm-PCR of CDR3 regions. MiXCR was run by TCRdb on the multiplex PCR reads, yielding one entry per CDR3 protein. The sample shows about 420,000 distinct CDR3 sequences, around a quarter of them seen only once.

The TCR was taken from a female donor with Graves disease. The chain recombines TRBV28 with TRBJ1-1; 9 bases align to TRBD1. Sequenced here: peripheral blood mononuclear cells (PBMCs), sampled when the disease was refractory, from a patient treated with antithyroid drugs. The CDR3 DNA follows: TGTGCCAGCAGGGGGACAGGGAGGACTGAAGCTTTCTTT. As protein: CASRGTGRTEAFF.